Listed below are T cell receptor beta chains from one sample, sequenced in a study of blood T cell repertoires in COVID-19. Using immunoSEQ multiplex PCR, the repertoire was profiled, and TCRdb retains in-frame clones only, with some absent. Here the sample spans 35,000 to 50,000 clones, approximately 85% being singletons. Sample: peripheral blood. All receptors come from a man aged 60 to 69 with acute or convalescent COVID-19. CDR3s include the opening cysteine and the closing phenylalanine or tryptophan. The D gene is left open where the match is weak. Size tells how often a clone was seen (once, few, many) or the class of an expanded clone, and some rows leave it out.

CDR3aa: CASSILSGETQYF
CDR3nt: TGTGCCAGCAGCATATTGTCCGGAGAGACCCAGTACTTC
abundance: .
j_gene: TRBJ2-5
d_gene: .
v_gene: TRBV7-2

CDR3aa: CASSFARDRVYGYTF
CDR3nt: TGTGCCAGCAGCTTTGCCCGGGACAGGGTCTATGGCTACACCTTC
abundance: .
j_gene: TRBJ1-2
d_gene: TRBD1
v_gene: TRBV7-2

CDR3aa: CASSLDSNYGYTF
CDR3nt: TGTGCCAGCAGTTTGGACAGCAACTATGGCTACACCTTC
abundance: .
j_gene: TRBJ1-2
d_gene: .
v_gene: TRBV28

CDR3aa: CASSLSATSSRRETQYF
CDR3nt: TGCGCCAGCAGCTTGTCGGCGACTAGCTCAAGGCGAGAGACCCAGTACTTC
abundance: .
j_gene: TRBJ2-5
d_gene: TRBD2
v_gene: TRBV5-1

CDR3aa: CASSQAVNQPQHF
CDR3nt: TGTGCCAGCAGCCAAGCGGTAAATCAGCCCCAGCATTTT
abundance: .
j_gene: TRBJ1-5
d_gene: .
v_gene: TRBV3-1/TRBV3-2

CDR3aa: CASRRGPRARELFF
CDR3nt: TGTGCCAGTCGTAGGGGGCCCAGGGCGAGGGAGCTGTTTTTT
abundance: .
j_gene: TRBJ2-2
d_gene: TRBD1
v_gene: TRBV19

CDR3aa: CSVGGGRGVDEQYF
CDR3nt: TGCAGCGTTGGAGGCGGGAGAGGCGTTGACGAGCAGTACTTC
abundance: .
j_gene: TRBJ2-7
d_gene: TRBD2
v_gene: TRBV29-1

CDR3aa: CASSSTGPNTEAFF
CDR3nt: TGCGCCAGCAGCTCAACAGGGCCCAACACTGAAGCTTTCTTT
abundance: .
j_gene: TRBJ1-1
d_gene: .
v_gene: TRBV5-1

CDR3aa: CASSERSWDSHYEQYF
CDR3nt: TGTGCCAGCAGTGAACGGTCCTGGGACAGTCACTACGAGCAGTACTTC
abundance: .
j_gene: TRBJ2-7
d_gene: TRBD1
v_gene: TRBV6-1

CDR3aa: CASSLAGSSMGNSPLHF
CDR3nt: TGCGCCAGCAGCTTGGCGGGGAGCTCGATGGGTAATTCACCCCTCCACTTT
abundance: .
j_gene: TRBJ1-6
d_gene: .
v_gene: TRBV5-1

CDR3aa: CASSWSDGTEAFF
CDR3nt: TGTGCCAGCAGTTGGAGTGATGGCACTGAAGCTTTCTTT
abundance: .
j_gene: TRBJ1-1
d_gene: .
v_gene: TRBV12-3/TRBV12-4

CDR3aa: CASSLWGPQPGQGNQETQYF
CDR3nt: TGCGCCAGCAGCTTGTGGGGGCCCCAACCGGGACAGGGAAACCAAGAGACCCAGTACTTC
abundance: .
j_gene: TRBJ2-5
d_gene: TRBD1
v_gene: TRBV5-1

CDR3aa: CASSPAGAGDTQYF
CDR3nt: TGTGCCAGCTCACCAGCAGGGGCCGGGGATACGCAGTATTTT
abundance: .
j_gene: TRBJ2-3
d_gene: .
v_gene: TRBV18

CDR3aa: CAISVTGGIYGYTF
CDR3nt: TGTGCCATCAGCGTGACAGGGGGAATCTATGGCTACACCTTC
abundance: .
j_gene: TRBJ1-2
d_gene: TRBD1
v_gene: TRBV10-3

CDR3aa: CASSYSRDTQYF
CDR3nt: TGTGCCAGCAGTTACTCGAGAGATACGCAGTATTTT
abundance: .
j_gene: TRBJ2-3
d_gene: .
v_gene: TRBV6-6

CDR3aa: CASSGLAGGRDTQYF
CDR3nt: TGTGCCAGCAGTGGACTAGCGGGGGGCCGAGATACGCAGTATTTT
abundance: .
j_gene: TRBJ2-3
d_gene: TRBD2
v_gene: TRBV2

CDR3aa: CASSHTPPGSNIQYF
CDR3nt: TGTGCCAGCAGCCACACCCCCCCGGGATCAAACATTCAGTACTTC
abundance: .
j_gene: TRBJ2-4
d_gene: .
v_gene: TRBV5-8

CDR3aa: CASSFDGALSSGANVLTF
CDR3nt: TGTGCCAGCAGCTTTGATGGGGCCCTAAGCTCTGGGGCCAACGTCCTGACTTTC
abundance: .
j_gene: TRBJ2-6
d_gene: .
v_gene: TRBV7-6

CDR3aa: CASSLRAGQGGGYTF
CDR3nt: TGTGCCAGCAGCTTACGGGCAGGGCAAGGGGGCGGCTACACCTTC
abundance: few
j_gene: TRBJ1-2
d_gene: TRBD1
v_gene: TRBV7-8

CDR3aa: CAWSLGAAKNIQYF
CDR3nt: TGTGCCTGGAGTCTGGGGGCCGCCAAAAACATTCAGTACTTC
abundance: .
j_gene: TRBJ2-4
d_gene: .
v_gene: TRBV30

CDR3aa: CSPTRLDTQYF
CDR3nt: TGCAGTCCGACTAGGCTAGATACGCAGTATTTT
abundance: .
j_gene: TRBJ2-3
d_gene: .
v_gene: TRBV20-1

CDR3aa: CASRAGEVGTDTQYF
CDR3nt: TGCGCCAGCAGGGCCGGGGAGGTGGGTACAGATACGCAGTATTTT
abundance: .
j_gene: TRBJ2-3
d_gene: .
v_gene: TRBV5-1

CDR3aa: CASSPPPSLANYGYTF
CDR3nt: TGTGCCAGCTCACCACCGCCTTCCCTGGCAAACTATGGCTACACCTTC
abundance: few
j_gene: TRBJ1-2
d_gene: .
v_gene: TRBV18

CDR3aa: CASSLTPGQGGNTEAFF
CDR3nt: TGCGCCAGCAGCTTAACCCCGGGACAGGGGGGAAACACTGAAGCTTTCTTT
abundance: .
j_gene: TRBJ1-1
d_gene: TRBD1
v_gene: TRBV5-1

CDR3aa: CASSLQGTTGELFF
CDR3nt: TGTGCCAGCAGCTTACAGGGTACCACCGGGGAGCTGTTTTTT
abundance: once
j_gene: TRBJ2-2
d_gene: .
v_gene: TRBV7-2

CDR3aa: CASSSGLIYEQYF
CDR3nt: TGTGCCAGCAGCTCCGGACTTATCTACGAGCAGTACTTC
abundance: .
j_gene: TRBJ2-7
d_gene: .
v_gene: TRBV7-6

CDR3aa: CASSSTTDQSGEQYF
CDR3nt: TGTGCCAGCAGTAGCACTACAGACCAATCAGGGGAGCAGTACTTC
abundance: .
j_gene: TRBJ2-7
d_gene: .
v_gene: TRBV25-1

CDR3aa: CASSESVRGSPLHF
CDR3nt: TGTGCCAGCAGTGAATCGGTCCGGGGGTCACCCCTCCACTTT
abundance: once
j_gene: TRBJ1-6
d_gene: .
v_gene: TRBV2

CDR3aa: CASSSSQRAGGSTDTQYF
CDR3nt: TGCGCCAGCAGCTCGAGTCAGAGAGCGGGAGGGAGCACAGATACGCAGTATTTT
abundance: .
j_gene: TRBJ2-3
d_gene: TRBD2
v_gene: TRBV5-1

CDR3aa: CASSSGTGNTEAFF
CDR3nt: TGTGCCAGCAGTTCCGGTACAGGGAACACTGAAGCTTTCTTT
abundance: .
j_gene: TRBJ1-1
d_gene: .
v_gene: TRBV6-6

CDR3aa: CASSLGYYEQYF
CDR3nt: TGTGCCAGCAGCTTGGGCTACTACGAGCAGTACTTC
abundance: .
j_gene: TRBJ2-7
d_gene: .
v_gene: TRBV5-6

CDR3aa: CASSVRGNNEQFF
CDR3nt: TGTGCCAGCAGCGTAAGGGGGAATAATGAGCAGTTCTTC
abundance: .
j_gene: TRBJ2-1
d_gene: .
v_gene: TRBV7-8

CDR3aa: CASSRSGAEDEQYF
CDR3nt: TGTGCCAGTAGTCGATCGGGAGCCGAGGACGAGCAGTACTTC
abundance: few
j_gene: TRBJ2-7
d_gene: .
v_gene: TRBV19

CDR3aa: CASSFPHYRAKCSPLHF
CDR3nt: TGCGCCAGCAGCTTCCCCCACTACAGGGCTAAGTGCTCACCCCTCCACTTT
abundance: .
j_gene: TRBJ1-6
d_gene: .
v_gene: TRBV5-1

CDR3aa: CASSPRIAGASALTGELFF
CDR3nt: TGTGCCAGCAGCCCACGGATAGCGGGGGCCTCAGCCCTCACCGGGGAGCTGTTTTTT
abundance: .
j_gene: TRBJ2-2
d_gene: TRBD2
v_gene: TRBV5-6

CDR3aa: CASKAGTANTGELFF
CDR3nt: TGTGCCAGCAAAGCCGGGACAGCGAACACCGGGGAGCTGTTTTTT
abundance: .
j_gene: TRBJ2-2
d_gene: TRBD1
v_gene: TRBV6-5

CDR3aa: CASSLLARETQYF
CDR3nt: TGTGCCAGCAGTTTACTAGCTCGGGAGACCCAGTACTTC
abundance: .
j_gene: TRBJ2-5
d_gene: .
v_gene: TRBV27

CDR3aa: CASSSPIAASTDTQYF
CDR3nt: TGTGCCAGCAGTTCCCCGATAGCGGCTAGCACAGATACGCAGTATTTT
abundance: .
j_gene: TRBJ2-3
d_gene: .
v_gene: TRBV7-2

CDR3aa: CASSPGGHYGYTF
CDR3nt: TGTGCCAGCAGTCCAGGGGGCCACTATGGCTACACCTTC
abundance: once
j_gene: TRBJ1-2
d_gene: TRBD1
v_gene: TRBV27

CDR3aa: CASSTRQGNYEKLFF
CDR3nt: TGTGCCAGCAGCACCAGACAGGGAAATTATGAAAAACTGTTTTTT
abundance: .
j_gene: TRBJ1-4
d_gene: TRBD1
v_gene: TRBV9

CDR3aa: CASSSNVQETQYF
CDR3nt: TGTGCCAGCAGCTCTAACGTTCAAGAGACCCAGTACTTC
abundance: .
j_gene: TRBJ2-5
d_gene: .
v_gene: TRBV7-3

CDR3aa: CSVSPLLAGAYNEQFF
CDR3nt: TGCAGCGTTTCTCCATTACTAGCGGGTGCCTACAATGAGCAGTTCTTC
abundance: .
j_gene: TRBJ2-1
d_gene: TRBD2
v_gene: TRBV29-1

CDR3aa: CASSFGGDRQGHVYGYTF
CDR3nt: TGCGCCAGCAGCTTCGGAGGGGACAGGCAGGGTCATGTCTATGGCTACACCTTC
abundance: .
j_gene: TRBJ1-2
d_gene: TRBD1
v_gene: TRBV5-1

CDR3aa: CASSYGGPADTQYF
CDR3nt: TGTGCCAGCAGCTACGGAGGGCCCGCAGATACGCAGTATTTT
abundance: .
j_gene: TRBJ2-3
d_gene: .
v_gene: TRBV5-4

CDR3aa: CASSFEAGPNTGELFF
CDR3nt: TGTGCCAGCAGCTTCGAGGCGGGCCCAAACACCGGGGAGCTGTTTTTT
abundance: .
j_gene: TRBJ2-2
d_gene: .
v_gene: TRBV7-3

CDR3aa: CASSLEGGLYNEQFF
CDR3nt: TGCGCCAGCAGCTTGGAGGGGGGGCTCTACAATGAGCAGTTCTTC
abundance: .
j_gene: TRBJ2-1
d_gene: .
v_gene: TRBV5-1

CDR3aa: CASSHLAGGRDNEQFF
CDR3nt: TGCGCCAGCAGCCACTTAGCGGGGGGGCGCGACAATGAGCAGTTCTTC
abundance: .
j_gene: TRBJ2-1
d_gene: TRBD2
v_gene: TRBV4-3

CDR3aa: CASSLVSGDYGYTF
CDR3nt: TGCGCCAGCAGCTTGGTCTCGGGGGACTATGGCTACACCTTC
abundance: .
j_gene: TRBJ1-2
d_gene: .
v_gene: TRBV5-1

CDR3aa: CASSFESNQPQHF
CDR3nt: TGTGCCAGCAGTTTCGAGAGTAATCAGCCCCAGCATTTT
abundance: few
j_gene: TRBJ1-5
d_gene: .
v_gene: TRBV12-3/TRBV12-4

CDR3aa: CASLEGRMGSWANVLTF
CDR3nt: TGTGCCAGCCTCGAGGGCAGGATGGGATCCTGGGCCAACGTCCTGACTTTC
abundance: .
j_gene: TRBJ2-6
d_gene: .
v_gene: TRBV19

CDR3aa: CASSQDGTGNTIYF
CDR3nt: TGCGCCAGCAGCCAAGACGGGACTGGAAACACCATATATTTT
abundance: .
j_gene: TRBJ1-3
d_gene: .
v_gene: TRBV4-3

CDR3aa: CASSLLGGGVNGYTF
CDR3nt: TGTGCCAGCAGCCTCTTGGGAGGAGGGGTGAATGGCTACACCTTC
abundance: .
j_gene: TRBJ1-2
d_gene: .
v_gene: TRBV3-1/TRBV3-2

CDR3aa: CASSLDRAGNTIYF
CDR3nt: TGTGCCAGCAGCCTCGACAGGGCTGGAAACACCATATATTTT
abundance: .
j_gene: TRBJ1-3
d_gene: TRBD1
v_gene: TRBV6-5

CDR3aa: CASSQNFWDSQETQYF
CDR3nt: TGTGCCAGCAGCCAGAACTTCTGGGACAGCCAAGAGACCCAGTACTTC
abundance: .
j_gene: TRBJ2-5
d_gene: TRBD1
v_gene: TRBV7-6

CDR3aa: CASSLQRGETDTQYF
CDR3nt: TGCGCCAGCAGCCTGCAGCGGGGGGAGACAGATACGCAGTATTTT
abundance: .
j_gene: TRBJ2-3
d_gene: TRBD2
v_gene: TRBV5-1

CDR3aa: CASSLFGTFSSDTQYF
CDR3nt: TGTGCCAGCAGCTTATTTGGCACCTTTTCGTCGGATACGCAGTATTTT
abundance: .
j_gene: TRBJ2-3
d_gene: .
v_gene: TRBV7-3

CDR3aa: CASSPGTSGKMITDTQYF
CDR3nt: TGTGCCAGCAGCCCCGGGACTAGCGGGAAGATGATCACAGATACGCAGTATTTT
abundance: once
j_gene: TRBJ2-3
d_gene: TRBD2
v_gene: TRBV7-2